This TCR beta chain derives from a study of blood T cell repertoires in COVID-19. Here immunoSEQ multiplex PCR was the method, and the copy in TCRdb shows in-frame clones only, minus some. Counted here are 120,000 or so clones, about 74% occurring once; the ten biggest clones make up 5.5%. CDR1 and CDR2 (germline): MNHEY, SMNVEV (reference sequence). V was clipped by 1 base and J by 3 bases, with 18 bases between them. CDR3 length: 17 residues. The chain uses TRBV27 and TRBJ1-2; the D gene is possibly TRBD1 (6 bases). This TCR came from a man in his 60s with acute or convalescent COVID-19. Sequenced input: peripheral blood. The CDR3 nucleotides read TGTGCCAGCAGTTTATACCCCGCGGGGGGCGCGGACTATGGCTACACCTTC. Its translation is CASSLYPAGGADYGYTF.